This T cell receptor beta chain stems from a study of T cells in Graves' hyperthyroidism and ophthalmopathy. Duration under 3 months, a NOSPECS grade of at least 4, and a Clinical Activity Score of at least 3 characterized the ophthalmopathy patients. Investigators excluded patients with uncontrolled infection, other autoimmune disease, pregnancy or lactation. The diagnostic basis comprised clinical symptoms, serum thyroxine and TRAb, thyroid ultrasound and orbital computed tomography. This CDR3 comprises 16 residues. Germline V gene lookup returns CDR1 KGHSH and CDR2 LQKENI. J gave up 5 bases and V 4 bases, and 9 bases lay outside the gene matches. This clonotype was counted at least ten times. RNA transcripts served as the template for amplifying TCR beta CDR3 regions. A set of HTBI primers served as the primers for a first-round RT-PCR of the TCR CDR3. TCRdb reanalysed the multiplex PCR reads using MiXCR and keeps one entry per CDR3 protein. The sample holds 250,000 to 350,000 distinct CDR3 sequences, around 15% seen once.

Sample: blood. The origin of this receptor is a woman in her sixties with Graves' ophthalmopathy. This sequence joins TRBV18 and TRBJ2-1; 9 positions match TRBD2. The CDR3 nucleotides read TGTGCCAGCTCACGCCCGGGACTAGCTGGGAACAATGAGCAGTTCTTC. Protein product: CASSRPGLAGNNEQFF.